Included here is one TCR beta chain sequence, with context. What it binds is not known. Deletions cut 2 bases from V and 0 bases from J, with 11 bases between. CDR1 is LGHNA and CDR2 is YSLEER in the germline V gene. This CDR3 region has 16 residues. Expressed TCRB transcripts were sequenced because the entire RNA isolate underwent reverse transcription. Assay: immunoSEQ multiplex PCR; the TCRdb copy retains only in-frame clones and omits some. The table includes about 150,000 clones, roughly 10% detected once. These data originate in a study of beta chain features in type 1 diabetes. Findings of the study overall: Using cDNA template may skew counts toward highly expressing activated cells.

The chain couples TRBV4-3 to TRBJ1-3; D is uncertain. The sequencing sample was made of central memory CD4+ T cells from blood. The receptor's source is a man between 18 and 35 years old in good health. The DNA for the CDR3 is TGCGCCAGCAGCCAATCCGGCATTCTCTCTGGAAACACCATATATTTT. It yields the protein CASSQSGILSGNTIYF.